The 2 T cell receptor beta chains in this list originate from one sample, sequenced in a study of Ad26.COV2.S vaccination and SARS-CoV-2 variants. Indicated treatment: around 19 received Ad26.COV2.S at low or high dose, single or two shots; roughly five received placebo; per-sample allocation not given. Sampling took place 63 days after the first vaccine or placebo injection. Clones were read by immunoSEQ multiplex PCR, and TCRdb kept only the in-frame ones, dropping some. Counted here are over 250,000 clones, 70% to 90% occurring once; the ten biggest clones make up less than 3.5%. The material was peripheral blood, obtained in a trial of Ad26.COV2.S vaccine versus placebo. The source of these receptors is a person aged 18-60 years who received the Ad26.COV2.S COVID-19 vaccine or a placebo.

The chain has TRBV30 and TRBJ1-6; 10 bases line up with TRBD1. Trimming took 8 bases from V and 2 from J; bases not matched to a gene: 3. This CDR3 has 14 residues. Germline CDR1 GTSNPN, CDR2 SVGIG (reference sequence). The CDR3 sequence is CAGTGATYNSPLHF. DNA for the CDR3: TGTGCCGGGACAGGGGCCACCTATAATTCACCCCTCCACTTT.

This sequence joins TRBV3-1 (or the pseudogene TRBV3-2) and TRBJ1-1; possible D gene TRBD1, 6 bases. V was shortened by 4 bases and J by 1 base, with 16 bases between the two germline ends. This CDR3 region has 16 residues. Germline V lookup: CDR1 LGHDT, CDR2 YNNKEL (reference sequence). CDR3 sequence (DNA): TGTGCCAGCAGCCGTGATGGGGGGCAGAAGAACACTGAAGCTTTCTTT. Its translation: CASSRDGGQKNTEAFF.